This T cell receptor beta chain derives from a study of cytomegalovirus exposure and HLA in healthy donors. V lost 0 bases and J 7 bases, leaving 6 bases between the germline ends. CDR1 GTSNPN and CDR2 SVGIG come from the germline V gene (reference sequence). The CDR3 has 12 residues. This clone occurred once. Its antigen is unidentified. With 60 Vbeta and 13 Jbeta primers, the PCR was carried out. Clones were read by immunoSEQ multiplex PCR, and TCRdb kept only the in-frame ones, dropping some. The data show over 150,000 clones, with roughly 77% seen just once and 7.7% held by the top ten. Whole-study results and caveats: Accurate prediction of HLA-A and HLA-B alleles (for most subjects) was reportedly achieved from TCR beta sequences.

The genes are TRBV30 and TRBJ2-2; TRBD2 might be the D (5 bases). The sequencing sample was made of PBMCs. The TCR comes from a man aged 25 to 45 in good health and CMV-seropositive. CDR3 DNA: TGTGCCTGGAGTGTGGGAGACGGGGAGCTGTTTTTT. Its protein product is CAWSVGDGELFF.